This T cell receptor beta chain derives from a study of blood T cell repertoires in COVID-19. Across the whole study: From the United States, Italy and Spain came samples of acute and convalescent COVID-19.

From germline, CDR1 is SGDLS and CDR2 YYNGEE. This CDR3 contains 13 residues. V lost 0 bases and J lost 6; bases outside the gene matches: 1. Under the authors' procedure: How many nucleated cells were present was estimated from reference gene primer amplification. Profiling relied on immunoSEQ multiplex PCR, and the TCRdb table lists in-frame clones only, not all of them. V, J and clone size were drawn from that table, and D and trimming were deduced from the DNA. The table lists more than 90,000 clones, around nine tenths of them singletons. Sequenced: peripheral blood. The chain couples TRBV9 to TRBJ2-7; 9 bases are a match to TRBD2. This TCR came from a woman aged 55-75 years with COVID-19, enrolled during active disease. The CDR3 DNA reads TGTGCCAGCAGCGTAGTACTAGCGGGCGAGCAGTACTTC. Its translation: CASSVVLAGEQYF.